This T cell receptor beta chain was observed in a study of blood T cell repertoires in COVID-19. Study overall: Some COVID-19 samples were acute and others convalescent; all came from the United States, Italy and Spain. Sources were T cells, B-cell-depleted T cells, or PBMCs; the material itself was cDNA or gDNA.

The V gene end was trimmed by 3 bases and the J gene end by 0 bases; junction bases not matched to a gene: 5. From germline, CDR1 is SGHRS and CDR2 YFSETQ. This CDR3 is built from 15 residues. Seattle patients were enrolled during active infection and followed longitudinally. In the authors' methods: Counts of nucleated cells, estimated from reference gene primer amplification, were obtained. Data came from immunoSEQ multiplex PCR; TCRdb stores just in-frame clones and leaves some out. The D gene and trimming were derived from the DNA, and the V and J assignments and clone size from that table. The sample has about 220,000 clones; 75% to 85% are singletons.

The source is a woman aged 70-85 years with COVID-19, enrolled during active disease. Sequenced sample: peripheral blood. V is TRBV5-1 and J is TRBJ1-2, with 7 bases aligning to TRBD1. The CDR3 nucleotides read TGCGCCAGCAGCTCGCGGACAGGAGCTAACTATGGCTACACCTTC. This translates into CASSSRTGANYGYTF.